This TCR beta chain originates from a study of response to subunit inactivated influenza vaccine. TCRdb re-called the RT-PCR reads with MiXCR, one entry per CDR3 protein. The data contain 170,000 or so distinct CDR3 sequences, 9.5% to 12% of them singletons. This clonotype came up a few times. Its target is unknown. Germline-derived CDR1 and CDR2 are LGHDT and YNNKEL (reference sequence). The V and J ends lost 1 base and 4 bases respectively, with 10 bases between them. This CDR3 contains 14 residues. Points from the study as a whole: Researchers suggested that each seasonal influenza vaccination recruits few new T cells.

The TCR was taken from a man aged 50 to 75 who received an inactivated influenza vaccine. The specimen comprised CD8+ T cells sorted from PBMCs, sampled about 24 months after vaccination. This sequence joins TRBV3-1 and TRBJ1-2; unclear D gene. CDR3 amino acids: CASSQAASLYGYTF. The CDR3, as DNA: TGTGCCAGCAGCCAAGCCGCGTCCCTCTATGGCTACACCTTC.